Following are 21 T cell receptor beta chains from one sample sequenced in a study of T-cell reconstitution after alpha-beta-depleted transplantation in children. For TCRbeta, the library was prepared with unique molecular identifiers. Each CDR3 protein is one row after TCRdb ran MiXCR on the PCR reads. The sample yields some 250,000 distinct CDR3 sequences, around 12% seen once. The sample in question was PBMCs from the stem cell graft donor, obtained from the stem cell graft. These receptors all stem from a human donor who donated a stem cell graft to a child with acute lymphoblastic leukemia.

This clonotype occurred many times. This chain connects TRBV5-1 to TRBJ1-2; tentative D call: TRBD1 (5 bases). Germline V CDR1 and CDR2: SGHRS, YFSETQ. The CDR3 runs 15 residues. The germline V and J ends were trimmed by 0 bases and 7 bases, with 16 bases remaining between them. CDR3 residues: CASSLEGSSSSGYTF. CDR3 nucleotide sequence: TGCGCCAGCAGCTTGGAGGGGTCCTCGTCGTCTGGCTACACCTTC. The variable domain in full, completed from reference TRBV5-1 and TRBJ1-2, reads KAGVTQTPRYLIKTRGQQVTLSCSPISGHRSVSWYQQTPGQGLQFLFEYFSETQRNKGNFPGRFSGRQFSNSRSEMNVSTLELGDSALYLCASSLEGSSSSGYTFGSGTRLTVV.

This clonotype appeared many times. The rearrangement joins TRBV5-1 to TRBJ1-1; a weak D match, TRBD1 (5 bases). The germline CDR1 and CDR2 sequences are SGHRS and YFSETQ. Trimming removed 2 bases at V and 1 base at J, with 12 bases between. The CDR3 length is 15 residues. In DNA, the CDR3 is TGCGCCAGCAGCTTCGCAGGGAGGGGGAACACTGAAGCTTTCTTT. This encodes CASSFAGRGNTEAFF.

This clonotype was detected ten times or more. J is TRBJ1-6 and V is TRBV20-1; 7 bases map to TRBD1. The CDR3 contains 14 residues. J was trimmed by 5 bases and V by 0 bases; bases with no gene match: 1. Germline CDR1 DFQATT, CDR2 SNEGSKA (reference sequence). Here the CDR3 reads CSARDQGDNSPLHF. CDR3 sequence (DNA): TGCAGTGCTAGAGATCAGGGGGATAATTCACCCCTCCACTTT.

This clonotype was picked up many times. The chain couples TRBV7-2 to TRBJ2-5; D remains unclear. Germline V gives CDR1 SGHTA, CDR2 FQGNSA. Trimming shortened V by 1 base and J by 5 bases, and 11 bases separated the two germline ends. This CDR3 spans 14 amino acids. The CDR3 sequence: CASSLDPSRETQYF. Written as DNA, the CDR3 is TGTGCCAGCAGCTTAGACCCCTCGAGGGAGACCCAGTACTTC.

This clonotype was observed a few times. V usage is TRBV12-3 or TRBV12-4 and J usage is TRBJ2-2; weak D call: TRBD1 (6 bases). V shed 8 bases and J shed 5 bases, with 15 bases lying between them. The CDR3 extends over 14 amino acids. The CDR3 spells CASLGGQGTGELFF. CDR3 sequence (DNA): TGTGCCAGCCTGGGTGGTCAGGGGACCGGGGAGCTGTTTTTT.

This clonotype was found many times. V gene TRBV29-1 combines with J gene TRBJ2-7; TRBD2 agrees at 11 bases. Germline V gives CDR1 SQVTM, CDR2 ANQGSEA. The V and J ends lost 6 bases and 3 bases, in that order; junction bases with no gene match: 4. This CDR3 contains 13 residues. The CDR3 DNA follows: TGCAGCGTATTGGGGACTAGCGGCTACGAGCAGTACTTC. It specifies CSVLGTSGYEQYF.

This clonotype was detected ten times or more. This chain connects TRBV9 to TRBJ2-3; possible D gene TRBD2, 7 bases. This CDR3 is 16 amino acids long. With 3 bases removed from V and 2 bases from J, the gap between germline ends came to 16 bases. CDR1 is SGDLS and CDR2 is YYNGEE in the germline V gene. CDR3 protein: CASSEGGGIVTDTQYF. The CDR3 DNA is TGTGCCAGCAGCGAGGGGGGGGGTATCGTCACAGATACGCAGTATTTT.

In this sample, this clonotype turned up many times. The chain carries TRBV4-3 and TRBJ1-3, with D perhaps matching TRBD1 (6 bases). This CDR3 has 16 amino acids. CDR1 is LGHNA and CDR2 is YSLEER in the germline V gene. V was clipped by 0 bases and J by 0 bases, with 9 bases between them. CDR3 in amino acids: CASSQDDRNSGNTIYF. The CDR3 region has the DNA TGCGCCAGCAGCCAAGACGACAGGAACTCTGGAAACACCATATATTTT.

This clonotype was detected many times. V usage is TRBV7-2 and J usage is TRBJ2-3; D possibly corresponds to TRBD2 (5 bases). This CDR3 spans 13 amino acids. The germline CDR1 and CDR2 sequences are SGHTA and FQGNSA. Trimming removed 0 bases from V and 7 bases from J, with 8 bases in between. The CDR3 reads CASSLADSNTQYF. The DNA of the CDR3 is TGTGCCAGCAGCTTAGCGGACTCTAATACGCAGTATTTT.

As concerns this clonotype: One base away lies a much larger clone, so this may be a sequencing read error. This rearrangement joins TRBV6-5 to TRBJ2-7; D is possibly TRBD1 or TRBD2 (6 bases each). CDR1 is MNHEY, CDR2 SVGAGI, per germline. The CDR3 length is 14 residues. CDR3 protein: CASSYDGGPYGQYF. CDR3 nucleotide sequence: TGTGCCAGCAGTTACGATGGGGGGCCGTACGGGCAGTACTTC.

This clonotype has at least ten counts. The CDR3 DNA is TGCAGCGTTCTCGCAGAAAACATTCAGTACTTC. Its translation is CSVLAENIQYF. This chain connects TRBV29-1 to TRBJ2-4, with D unclear. V was shortened by 5 bases and J by 5 bases, with 7 bases between the two germline ends. From germline, CDR1 is SQVTM and CDR2 ANQGSEA. The CDR3 sequence is 11 residues long. The variable domain in full, completed from reference TRBV29-1 and TRBJ2-4, reads SAVISQKPSRDICQRGTSLTIQCQVDSQVTMMFWYRQQPGQSLTLIATANQGSEATYESGFVIDKFPISRPNLTFSTLTVSNMSPEDSSIYLCSVLAENIQYFGAGTRLSVL.

This clonotype appeared many times. The V call is TRBV12-3 or TRBV12-4, the J call TRBJ1-2; D gene uncertain. The CDR3 contains 12 residues. V was shortened by 6 bases and J by 1 base, with 6 bases between the two germline ends. The CDR3 DNA sequence: TGTGCCAGCAGCGCGGTTAACTATGGCTACACCTTC. It is translated as CASSAVNYGYTF.

This clonotype was seen repeatedly, ten times or more. This chain connects TRBV3-1 to TRBJ1-1; tentatively, D is TRBD1 (5 bases). The germline CDR1 and CDR2 sequences are LGHDT and YNNKEL (reference sequence). The germline V and J ends were trimmed by 6 bases and 7 bases, with 24 bases remaining between them. The CDR3 is 16 residues long. CDR3 nucleotides: TGTGCCAGCAGTTGTAGCTATAGGGGAATTGCCATTGAAGCTTTCTTT. Translated: CASSCSYRGIAIEAFF.

The gene calls are TRBV5-5 and TRBJ2-7, with 12 bases fitting TRBD2. This CDR3 is 18 amino acids long. Trimming took 0 bases from V and 2 from J; bases not matched to a gene: 9. CDR1 and CDR2 from the germline V gene are SGHKS and YYEKEE (reference sequence). CDR3 amino acids: CASSLGLAGAAVPYEQYF. The CDR3 region has the DNA TGTGCCAGCAGCTTGGGACTAGCGGGGGCCGCGGTCCCCTACGAGCAGTACTTC.

This clonotype was counted at least ten times. The chain links TRBV12-3 or TRBV12-4 to TRBJ2-1, with a tentative D call TRBD1 (5 bases). This CDR3 contains 14 residues. V was clipped by 8 bases and J by 3 bases, with 14 bases between them. The CDR3 DNA reads TGTGCCAGCGGGGCAGGGTGGGACTACAATGAGCAGTTCTTC. Residues: CASGAGWDYNEQFF.

This clonotype came up many times. The rearrangement joins TRBV20-1 to TRBJ2-7, with D possibly being TRBD1 (6 bases). Germline values: CDR1 DFQATT, CDR2 SNEGSKA (reference sequence). There are 13 residues in the CDR3. V lost 5 bases to trimming and J lost 3 bases, with 14 bases between them. Here the CDR3 DNA reads TGCAGTGCTCCCGCCGGGACATACTACGAGCAGTACTTC. Its translation: CSAPAGTYYEQYF.

In its sample, this clonotype was seen many times. The chain couples TRBV27 to TRBJ2-1; D is undetermined. Deletions cut 3 bases from V and 5 bases from J, with 5 bases between. Germline CDR1 MNHEY, CDR2 SMNVEV (reference sequence). This CDR3 spans 12 amino acids. The CDR3 DNA reads as TGTGCCAGCAGTTTCCGCAACAATGAGCAGTTCTTC. Its protein product is CASSFRNNEQFF.

This clonotype was recorded many times. The chain combines TRBV7-9 with TRBJ1-2; D is ambiguous. The germline gives CDR1 SEHNR, CDR2 FQNEAQ (reference sequence). This CDR3 has 12 amino acids. V was clipped by 4 bases and J by 4 bases, with 7 bases between them. CDR3 amino acids: CASSSDLYGYTF. For the CDR3, the DNA is TGTGCCAGCAGCTCCGACCTCTATGGCTACACCTTC.

This clonotype was counted ten times or more. This chain joins TRBV14 and TRBJ2-5, with 7 bases identical to TRBD2. This CDR3 comprises 16 residues. J lost 2 bases, V lost 4 bases, and 10 bases had no gene match. Germline V lookup: CDR1 SGHDN, CDR2 FVKESK. In nucleotides, the CDR3 is TGTGCCAGCAGCCTGATAGCGGGCCAGTTACAAGAGACCCAGTACTTC. The encoded protein is CASSLIAGQLQETQYF.

This clonotype was counted many times. The gene calls are TRBV6-1 and TRBJ2-7; D is uncertain. Germline CDR1 and CDR2: MNHNS and SASEGT. V lost 6 bases and J 3 bases, leaving 6 bases between the germline ends. The CDR3 has 11 amino acids. The CDR3, as DNA: TGTGCCAGCAGCGATAACTACGAGCAGTACTTC. Translating gives CASSDNYEQYF.

This clonotype was seen repeatedly, ten times or more. This chain uses TRBV12-3 or TRBV12-4 with TRBJ1-5, with no clear D. The CDR3 covers 15 residues. Trimming left V 0 bases short and J 0 bases short, with 6 bases between. The CDR3 DNA reads TGTGCCAGCAGTTTAGCAGGGAGTAGCAATCAGCCCCAGCATTTT. This translates into CASSLAGSSNQPQHF.